Shown below are 21 T cell receptor beta chains from a single sample sequenced in a study of blood T cell repertoires in COVID-19. Libraries were prepared by immunoSEQ multiplex PCR; TCRdb keeps only in-frame clonotypes and omits some of them. This table has 300,000 to 350,000 clones, over 80% appearing once. Sample: PBMCs or T cells enriched from blood (not recorded which). These receptors were obtained from a woman under 30 who had recovered from COVID-19.

In its sample, this clone was seen a few times. This chain uses TRBV7-9 with TRBJ2-2; 8 bases are shared with TRBD2. CDR3 length equals 16 residues. V lost 1 base and J lost 1; bases outside the gene matches: 2. The V gene's germline CDR1 is SEHNR and CDR2 FQNEAQ (reference sequence). In DNA form, the CDR3 reads TGTGCCAGCAGCTTAGAACTAGCGGTGAACACCGGGGAGCTGTTTTTT. This sequence encodes CASSLELAVNTGELFF.

This sequence joins TRBV27 and TRBJ2-5; tentatively, D is TRBD2 (5 bases). CDR3 length: 13 amino acids. The V and J ends lost 0 bases and 7 bases respectively, with 9 bases between them. The germline V gene encodes CDR1 MNHEY and CDR2 SMNVEV (reference sequence). The CDR3 DNA reads TGTGCCAGCAGTTTATCGCACCGGGGGACCCAGTACTTC. It specifies CASSLSHRGTQYF.

The chain combines TRBV19 with TRBJ1-1, with D possibly TRBD1 on 6 matching bases. CDR3 length: 15 residues. Looked up from germline, CDR1 is LNHDA and CDR2 is SQIVND (reference sequence). Between the trimmed V and J ends, which lost 6 bases and 1 base, there was a span of 15 bases. This CDR3 is CASSPEGVKNTEAFF. The CDR3 DNA follows: TGTGCCAGTAGCCCCGAGGGGGTGAAGAACACTGAAGCTTTCTTT.

The chain combines TRBV11-2 with TRBJ1-1; D possibly corresponds to TRBD1 (6 bases). This CDR3 has 17 residues. Trimming stripped 4 bases from V and 1 base from J, with 19 bases between. From germline, CDR1 is SGHAT and CDR2 FQNNGV. The CDR3 bases are TGTGCCAGCAGCTCCCTCTTAGATGGGGGCCGGAACACTGAAGCTTTCTTT. Translated, it gives CASSSLLDGGRNTEAFF.

V gene TRBV15 combines with J gene TRBJ1-5; a weak D match, TRBD1 (5 bases). CDR1 LNHNV and CDR2 YYDKDF come from the germline V gene (reference sequence). This CDR3 has 17 residues. V was trimmed by 1 base and J by 2 bases, leaving 15 bases between them. CDR3: CATSRGEGMGGNQPQHF. In nucleotides, the CDR3 is TGTGCCACCAGCAGAGGGGAGGGTATGGGGGGCAATCAGCCCCAGCATTTT.

The rearrangement uses TRBV4-3 and TRBJ2-3; weak D call: TRBD2 (5 bases). Looked up from germline, CDR1 is LGHNA and CDR2 is YSLEER. CDR3 length: 15 residues. V dropped 1 base and J dropped 0 bases, with 8 bases sitting between them. The DNA for the CDR3 is TGCGCCAGCAGCCAAGCTCCGGGGAGCACAGATACGCAGTATTTT. It translates to CASSQAPGSTDTQYF.

This clone was seen just once. The V and J genes are TRBV6-4 and TRBJ1-2; possibly TRBD1 for D (6 bases). From germline, CDR1 is MRHNA and CDR2 SNTAGT. The CDR3 has 11 residues. Between the trimmed V and J ends, which lost 7 bases and 10 bases, there was a span of 13 bases. CDR3 coding DNA: TGTGCCAGCAAAGTGGACAGATTCTACACCTTC. Its translation is CASKVDRFYTF.

The CDR3 sequence is CASSRRRGGGNEQFF. The CDR3 DNA follows: TGTGCCAGCAGTCGGAGGAGGGGGGGCGGAAATGAGCAGTTCTTC. This sequence joins TRBV5-4 and TRBJ2-1; a weak D match, TRBD2 (7 bases). The V end lost 5 bases, the J end lost 7 bases, and 19 bases lay between the germline ends. The CDR3 is 15 residues long. CDR1 SGHNT and CDR2 YYREEE come from the germline V gene (reference sequence).

This chain joins TRBV19 and TRBJ1-2; unclear D gene. V lost 2 bases and J lost 10, with 8 bases in between. Germline loops: CDR1 LNHDA, CDR2 SQIVND (reference sequence). This CDR3 contains 11 residues. In DNA form, the CDR3 reads TGTGCCAGTAGTATACGTCGGTACTACACCTTC. It codes for CASSIRRYYTF.

The rearrangement links TRBV7-9 to TRBJ1-2; 7 nucleotides agree with TRBD1. There are 14 residues in the CDR3. Germline CDR1 reads SEHNR; CDR2 reads FQNEAQ (reference sequence). The junction had 8 bases not matched to a gene; V was cut back by 6 bases and J by 4 bases. The CDR3 region is CASSLSGTVYGYTF. As DNA, the CDR3 is TGTGCCAGCAGTTTATCGGGGACAGTCTATGGCTACACCTTC.

The V and J genes are TRBV6-2 or TRBV6-3 and TRBJ1-2; TRBD1 is a possible D gene (6 bases). Per the germline V gene, CDR1 is MNHEY and CDR2 is SVGEGT. V shed 0 bases and J shed 5 bases, with 10 bases lying between them. The CDR3 runs to 14 residues. The CDR3 DNA reads TGTGCCAGCAGTTACTCGGCAGGGGTGTATGGCTACACCTTC. Its protein is CASSYSAGVYGYTF.

The table lists this clone with a count of one. V and J are TRBV18 and TRBJ1-4; TRBD1 might be the D (5 bases). This CDR3 is built from 13 residues. V lost 10 bases and J 7 bases, leaving 16 bases between the germline ends. Germline assignment: CDR1 KGHSH and CDR2 LQKENI. CDR3 nucleotide sequence: TGTGCCACTCAAGGGACTCCGGGTGAAAAACTGTTTTTT. It yields the protein CATQGTPGEKLFF.

The chain uses TRBV5-1 and TRBJ2-1; no firm D call. V shed 3 bases and J shed 5 bases, with 9 bases lying between them. This CDR3 region has 13 residues. The germline V gene has CDR1 SGHRS and CDR2 YFSETQ. In nucleotides, the CDR3 is TGCGCCAGCAGCTGGAGCCGGGACAATGAGCAGTTCTTC. Translation gives CASSWSRDNEQFF.

The chain employs TRBV5-5 and TRBJ1-5, with TRBD1 matching over 7 bases. From germline, CDR1 is SGHKS and CDR2 YYEKEE (reference sequence). V trimming: 4 bases; J trimming: 4 bases; junction bases outside the gene matches: 8. CDR3 length equals 15 residues. CDR3 in amino acids: CASSQGTVLNQPQHF. The CDR3 DNA reads as TGTGCCAGCAGCCAAGGGACAGTCCTGAATCAGCCCCAGCATTTT.

The chain recombines TRBV9 with TRBJ1-6; perhaps TRBD1 as D (6 bases). The CDR3 contains 17 residues. Trimming took off 4 bases at V and 11 bases at J, with 25 bases between the two ends. The germline V gene has CDR1 SGDLS and CDR2 YYNGEE. CDR3 sequence reads: CASSKWRLAGDVAPLHF. CDR3 sequence (DNA): TGTGCCAGCAGCAAGTGGCGGCTGGCAGGGGATGTCGCACCCCTCCACTTT.

The chain has TRBV9 and TRBJ2-1; 13 bases match TRBD2. The germline V gene encodes CDR1 SGDLS and CDR2 YYNGEE. The length of the CDR3 is 15 residues. The J segment lost 6 bases and the V segment lost 3 bases, leaving 3 bases of the junction unmatched. In DNA, the CDR3 is TGTGCCAGCAGCGCGGGACTAGCGGGGTTCAATGAGCAGTTCTTC. It is translated as CASSAGLAGFNEQFF.

V is TRBV6-5 and J is TRBJ2-7; the match to TRBD2 covers 7 bases. CDR3 size: 14 residues. The germline CDR1 and CDR2 sequences are MNHEY and SVGAGI. V lost 6 bases to trimming and J lost 2 bases; unmatched junction nucleotides: 7. Here the CDR3 reads CASSLADRTYEQYF. CDR3 DNA: TGTGCCAGCAGCCTAGCGGACCGAACCTACGAGCAGTACTTC.

The chain uses TRBV18 and TRBJ1-6, with 7 bases identical to TRBD1. The junction had 13 bases not matched to a gene; V was cut back by 4 bases and J by 10 bases. CDR1 and CDR2 from the germline V gene are KGHSH and LQKENI. There are 16 residues in the CDR3. The CDR3: CASSLHKGQRTSPLHF. Written as DNA, the CDR3 is TGTGCCAGCTCACTTCACAAGGGACAGAGAACGTCACCCCTCCACTTT.

V and J are TRBV6-2 or TRBV6-3 and TRBJ1-2; perhaps TRBD1 as D (5 bases). Germline CDR1 and CDR2: MNHEY and SVGEGT. The V end lost 5 bases, the J end lost 8 bases, and 15 bases lay between the germline ends. The CDR3 covers 13 residues. CDR3 residues: CASSDLSGQGYTF. The CDR3 DNA sequence: TGTGCCAGCAGTGACCTATCAGGACAAGGCTACACCTTC.

The chain couples TRBV6-1 to TRBJ1-1; the match to TRBD1 covers 11 bases. V was clipped by 3 bases and J by 4 bases; unmatched bases: 4. The CDR3 is 15 residues long. Germline CDR1 reads MNHNS; CDR2 reads SASEGT. In DNA, the CDR3 is TGTGCCAGCAGTGACGGGACAGGGGGATTCACTGAAGCTTTCTTT. It encodes CASSDGTGGFTEAFF.

This chain joins TRBV29-1 and TRBJ1-1; D is unclear. The CDR3 totals 12 residues. Germline V gene data show CDR1 as SQVTM and CDR2 as ANQGSEA. V was shortened by 7 bases and J by 8 bases, with 17 bases between the two germline ends. The CDR3 DNA sequence: TGCAGCGCAATGTCAGGCATTCAGGAAGCTTTCTTT. This translates into CSAMSGIQEAFF.